A single sample gave rise to the 12 T cell receptor beta chains below, sequenced in a study of T cells in Graves' hyperthyroidism and ophthalmopathy (dated by TCRdb to the late 2010s). The library was generated by multiplex PCR. For sequencing, an Illumina HiSeq 2000 was employed. The TCR beta CDR3 regions were amplified from RNA transcripts. The TCR CDR3 was subjected to a first round of RT-PCR using the HTBI primer set and the Qiagen OneStep RT-PCR kit. Through fastp at Q25 and MiXCR, TCRdb rebuilt clones from the public reads, retaining in-frame beta chains. Rows merge per CDR3 protein into single entries with the most common DNA and genes. The sample profile shows 460,000 or so distinct CDR3 sequences; 14% of them were found once. The ten largest clones capture 15% to 20% of the sample. The sample comprised blood. The receptor set was obtained from a woman younger than 35 with Graves' hyperthyroidism.

This clonotype was found many times. The gene calls are TRBV30 and TRBJ1-5; possibly TRBD1 for D (6 bases). The CDR3 covers 12 residues. Germline values: CDR1 GTSNPN, CDR2 SVGIG (reference sequence). Trimming removed 2 bases at V and 7 bases at J, with 9 bases between. The CDR3 loop is CAWSFGGQPQHF. The CDR3 coding sequence is TGTGCCTGGAGTTTTGGGGGCCAGCCCCAGCATTTT.

This clonotype was seen ten or more times. The chain is built from TRBV2 and TRBJ2-1; possibly TRBD2 for D (6 bases). The germline V gene has CDR1 SNHLY and CDR2 FYNNEI. The CDR3 has 15 amino acids. The germline V and J ends were trimmed by 7 bases and 0 bases, with 13 bases remaining between them. This CDR3 is CASIDGSLSYNEQFF. CDR3 bases: TGTGCCAGCATCGACGGGAGCCTCTCCTACAATGAGCAGTTCTTC.

The CDR3 reads CSAHMGLAIGTDTQYF. CDR3 nucleotide sequence: TGCAGTGCACACATGGGGCTAGCGATAGGCACAGATACGCAGTATTTT. This sequence joins TRBV20-1 and TRBJ2-3, with D tentatively TRBD2 (6 bases). In germline, CDR1 is DFQATT, CDR2 SNEGSKA (reference sequence). This CDR3 region has 16 residues. Between the trimmed V and J ends, which lost 6 bases and 1 base, there was a span of 20 bases.

This clonotype was counted many times. The chain links TRBV20-1 to TRBJ2-1, with 9 bases matching TRBD2. V was pared by 3 bases and J by 7 bases, with 22 bases of the junction left unmatched. The CDR3 covers 19 residues. Germline V gives CDR1 DFQATT, CDR2 SNEGSKA (reference sequence). The CDR3 region has the DNA TGCAGTGCTAGTCTTGGGGCGCGTAGTAGCGGGAGCGGTGGGAATGAGCAGTTCTTC. Its translation: CSASLGARSSGSGGNEQFF.

This clonotype has at least ten counts. J is TRBJ2-1 and V is TRBV19; D might be TRBD1 or TRBD2, each matching 5 bases. The V gene's germline CDR1 is LNHDA and CDR2 SQIVND (reference sequence). The V gene lost 1 base and the J gene lost 3 bases, with 10 bases spanning the gap. The CDR3 totals 15 residues. In nucleotides, the CDR3 is TGTGCCAGTAGTATAGGGGGGACGGACTACAATGAGCAGTTCTTC. This codes for CASSIGGTDYNEQFF.

The table lists this clonotype with many counts. The rearrangement links TRBV12-3 or TRBV12-4 to TRBJ2-5; TRBD2 matches at 8 bases. V dropped 3 bases and J dropped 0; count of bases not matched to a gene: 6. The CDR3 contains 16 residues. CDR3 nucleotides: TGTGCCAGCAGTTTTAGAAGCGGGAGTTACCAAGAGACCCAGTACTTC. Encoded protein: CASSFRSGSYQETQYF.

This chain connects TRBV5-1 to TRBJ1-3; D is unclear. CDR3 length: 15 residues. V was shortened by 0 bases and J by 13 bases, with 20 bases between the two germline ends. Germline CDR1 SGHRS, CDR2 YFSETQ. The CDR3 sequence is CASSLVSSGGSGIYF. Here the CDR3 DNA reads TGCGCCAGCAGCTTGGTATCGTCAGGTGGTTCGGGTATATATTTT.

There are many counts of this clonotype. This chain uses TRBV20-1 with TRBJ2-1, with D tentatively TRBD2 (5 bases). Trimming removed 0 bases at V and 4 bases at J, with 13 bases between. This CDR3 has 15 amino acids. The germline gives CDR1 DFQATT, CDR2 SNEGSKA (reference sequence). DNA for the CDR3: TGCAGTGCTAGAGAAAGAGGGAGAGCATACAATGAGCAGTTCTTC. It specifies CSARERGRAYNEQFF.

This clonotype was picked up many times. The chain joins TRBV20-1 to TRBJ2-5; 10 nucleotides align to TRBD1. This CDR3 region has 13 residues. CDR1 is DFQATT, CDR2 SNEGSKA, per germline (reference sequence). The V gene end was trimmed by 6 bases and the J gene end by 5 bases; junction bases not matched to a gene: 6. CDR3 nucleotides: TGCAGTGCCCCGGGACAGGGGAGGGAGACCCAGTACTTC. Its protein product is CSAPGQGRETQYF.

Many counts were recorded for this clonotype. The chain's CDR3 is CASSLRGTSGNNEQFF. CDR3 sequence (DNA): TGTGCCAGCAGCTTACGGGGAACTAGCGGGAACAATGAGCAGTTCTTC. The gene calls are TRBV7-3 and TRBJ2-1; 10 bases are a match to TRBD2. V trimming: 2 bases; J trimming: 5 bases; junction bases outside the gene matches: 6. Germline-derived CDR1 and CDR2 are SGHTA and FQGTGA. This CDR3 region has 16 residues.

This rearrangement joins TRBV4-1 to TRBJ2-4; 7 bases line up with TRBD2. This CDR3 is 16 amino acids long. CDR1 and CDR2 (germline): MGHRA, YSYEKL. V shed 1 base and J 3 bases; nucleotides not matched to a gene: 6. In DNA form, the CDR3 reads TGCGCCAGCAGCCAAGGGGACGCGGGAGTCAAAAACATTCAGTACTTC. Protein: CASSQGDAGVKNIQYF.

In regard to this clonotype: One base away lies a much larger clone, so this may be a sequencing read error. The genes are TRBV12-3 or TRBV12-4 and TRBJ2-3; 9 nucleotides match TRBD2. This CDR3 is 15 amino acids long. This CDR3 is CAGSRSGSVTDTQYF. In DNA, the CDR3 is TGTGCCGGCAGCCGTAGCGGGAGTGTCACAGATACGCAGTATTTT.